The rows below give T cell receptor beta chains drawn from one sample of a study of T cells in Graves' hyperthyroidism and ophthalmopathy. TCRdb re-derived calls from the multiplex PCR reads in MiXCR, one entry per CDR3 protein. Of about 420,000 distinct CDR3 sequences in the sample, about 15% were seen once. Specimen: blood. The receptors stem from a young woman with Graves' hyperthyroidism. Each CDR3 is given with its conserved first and last residue. The D gene is left open where the match is weak. For some rows the clone size is stated as once, few or many, or as a class when expanded; others skip it.

clone size	V gene	D gene	J gene	CDR3 DNA	CDR3 protein
few	TRBV27	NA	TRBJ2-1	TGTGCCAGCAGTTTGGCGGCGGTTTACAATGAGCAGTTCTTC	CASSLAAVYNEQFF
NA	TRBV7-3	NA	TRBJ2-3	TGTGCCAGCAGCCAAGACTCACAGGGTACGCAGTATTTT	CASSQDSQGTQYF
many	TRBV11-3	NA	TRBJ2-1	TGTGCCAGCAGCCCCGGAGGAGCACGGAATGAGCAGTTCTTC	CASSPGGARNEQFF
NA	TRBV9	NA	TRBJ1-3	TGTGCCAGCAGCGTAGACGGAAAGGGAAAGCGCGGAAACACCATATATTTT	CASSVDGKGKRGNTIYF
NA	TRBV9	TRBD2	TRBJ2-1	TGTGCCAGCAGCGATAGCGGGGGCCGCTACAATGAGCAGTTCTTC	CASSDSGGRYNEQFF
few	TRBV20-1	TRBD2	TRBJ2-1	TGCAGTGCTAGAGCCCAGGAGAGGTCTAGCGGGATGGATGAGCAGTTCTTC	CSARAQERSSGMDEQFF
many	TRBV9	TRBD1	TRBJ1-2	TGTGCCAGCAGCGTAAACCCGGGACAGGGGATGGCTAACTATGGCTACACCTTC	CASSVNPGQGMANYGYTF
many	TRBV5-1	TRBD1	TRBJ1-1	TGCGCCAGCAGCCACCTCAGGGGGGGGCTGAACACTGAAGCTTTCTTT	CASSHLRGGLNTEAFF
many	TRBV28	NA	TRBJ2-7	TGTGCCAGCAGCTCGGAGATCTACGAGCAGTACTTC	CASSSEIYEQYF
many	TRBV5-1	TRBD2	TRBJ2-7	TGCGCCAGCAGCTTGGGTAGCGGGAACTACGAGCAGTACTTC	CASSLGSGNYEQYF
many	TRBV5-6	NA	TRBJ1-5	TGTGCCAGCAGCTTGGCGGGGACGGGAAATCAGCCCCAGCATTTT	CASSLAGTGNQPQHF
many	TRBV6-2/TRBV6-3	TRBD2	TRBJ2-1	TGTGCCAGCGGATTAGCGGGGGGGTACAATGAGCAGTTCTTC	CASGLAGGYNEQFF
many	TRBV2	NA	TRBJ1-2	TGTGCCAGCAGTGAACTGGCCGGGTATGGCTACACCTTC	CASSELAGYGYTF
NA	TRBV4-2	TRBD2	TRBJ2-1	TGTGCCAGCAGCCAGGGAGGCAGCGGGGGGGCCTCCTACAATGAGCAGTTCTTC	CASSQGGSGGASYNEQFF
many	TRBV12-3/TRBV12-4	NA	TRBJ1-5	TGTGCCAGCAGTTTTGCTGGACGAGTAGGCAATCAGCCCCAGCATTTT	CASSFAGRVGNQPQHF
many	TRBV11-3	NA	TRBJ2-2	TGTGCCAGCAGCTTGGAACAGCGGGTTACCGGGGAGCTGTTTTTT	CASSLEQRVTGELFF
many	TRBV5-1	NA	TRBJ2-7	TGCGCCAGCAGCTTGGGCTCTCTCTACGAGCAGTACTTC	CASSLGSLYEQYF
many	TRBV11-2	TRBD1	TRBJ2-7	TGTGCCAGCAGCTCCACTCACCGGGACAGGGACTCCTACGAGCAGTACTTC	CASSSTHRDRDSYEQYF
many	TRBV7-6	NA	TRBJ2-1	TGTGCCAGCAGCTTAGTCGGATCGCTAGTTCATGAGCAGTTCTTC	CASSLVGSLVHEQFF
many	TRBV28	TRBD2	TRBJ2-5	TGTGCCAGCAGTCCCCCCCGGGACTATCAAGAGACCCAGTACTTC	CASSPPRDYQETQYF
NA	TRBV12-3/TRBV12-4	TRBD1	TRBJ1-6	TGTGCCAGCAGTTGGACAGGGGGCGACAATTCACCCCTCCACTTT	CASSWTGGDNSPLHF
many	TRBV12-3/TRBV12-4	NA	TRBJ1-1	TGTGCCAGCAGTGGACAGTTGGGCACTGAAGCTTTCTTT	CASSGQLGTEAFF
few	TRBV7-8	TRBD1	TRBJ1-4	TGTGCCAGCAGCTCCCCTCGTGGGACAGGGAGTGAAAAACTGTTTTTT	CASSSPRGTGSEKLFF
many	TRBV6-5	TRBD2	TRBJ2-1	TGTGCCAGCGGACCTAGCGGGGGGGCCGTTGAGCAGTTCTTC	CASGPSGGAVEQFF
NA	TRBV6-2/TRBV6-3	NA	TRBJ1-3	TGTGCCAGCAGTTACTCCCGTTCTGGAAACACCATATATTTT	CASSYSRSGNTIYF
many	TRBV3-1	TRBD2	TRBJ2-3	TGTGCCAGCAGCCACGTCTTGCGGGGGGAAAGCACAGATACGCAGTATTTT	CASSHVLRGESTDTQYF
NA	TRBV4-1	NA	TRBJ1-4	TGCGCCAGCAGCCCGCTCTTGGCAGCAACTAATGAAAAACTGTTTTTT	CASSPLLAATNEKLFF
many	TRBV19	NA	TRBJ1-5	TGTGCCAGTCTGACGGTTTATGGCAATCAGCCCCAGCATTTT	CASLTVYGNQPQHF
many	TRBV20-1	TRBD1	TRBJ1-5	TGCAGTGCTACAAGGACAGGGGGGGGAAGCAATCAGCCCCAGCATTTT	CSATRTGGGSNQPQHF
many	TRBV29-1	TRBD2	TRBJ2-7	TGCAGCGTCGGGACTAGCGAGAGCTCCTACGAGCAGTACTTC	CSVGTSESSYEQYF
many	TRBV12-3/TRBV12-4	NA	TRBJ2-1	TGTGCCAGCATCCCCGTGGACCTCAAATACAATGAGCAGTTCTTC	CASIPVDLKYNEQFF